Each of the 2 T cell receptor beta chains below was sequenced from the same sample in a study of CD8+ T cells in alopecia areata. The sorting of pooled cutaneous lymph node cells relied on CD4, CD8alpha, NKG2D, NKG2ACE and other markers. Extracted RNA was reverse transcribed into cDNA, the sequencing template. This table comes from immunoSEQ multiplex PCR, and its TCRdb copy is limited to in-frame clones, with some not included. Singletons are absent from the sample, which has roughly 260,000 clones. Sequenced: CD4+ T cells sorted from a lymph node. Source of these receptors: a C3H/HeJ mouse with alopecia areata. MHC haplotype of the strain: H2-k.

About this clone itself: Mouse germline and gene names are used. The DNA ends 3 residues before the CDR3 does, and the rest of the CDR3 is filled in from the germline J gene. The chain joins TRBV13-3 to TRBJ1-6, with TRBD1 as a possible D gene (6 bases). TRBJ1-6 is an open reading frame, and its role is uncertain. The CDR3 is 14 residues long. Germline CDR1 and CDR2: NNHDY and SYVADS. Trimming stripped 1 base from V and 9 bases from J, with 11 bases between. The sequenced part of the CDR3 DNA is TGTGCCAGCAGTGATACGGGACACCGTTCGCCC. It codes for CASSDTGHRSP. The complete CDR3 sequence is CASSDTGHRSPLYF.

Worth noting for this clone: The germline and genes are mouse ones. The read ends 4 residues before the CDR3 terminus; that terminus is restored from the germline J gene. The chain is built from TRBV13-1 and TRBJ1-1; D might be TRBD1 (5 bases). The CDR3 is 14 amino acids. CDR1 and CDR2 (germline): NSHNY, SYGAGN. The ends were cut back, 0 bases at V and 3 bases at J, with 9 bases in the middle. The CDR3 loop is CASSDDRRDTEVFF. The sequenced CDR3 bases are TGTGCCAGCAGTGATGACAGGAGGGACACA.